Reported below is one TCR beta chain. This sample is part of a study of blood T cell repertoires in COVID-19. Patients of the Seattle cohort, enrolled during active infection, were followed longitudinally. This CDR3 has 16 residues. In germline, CDR1 is SGHTA, CDR2 FQGNSA. J gave up 2 bases and V 5 bases, and 9 bases lay outside the gene matches. Assay: immunoSEQ multiplex PCR; the TCRdb copy retains only in-frame clones and omits some. The sample has about 76,000 clones, 80% to 90% seen once. The chain combines TRBV7-2 with TRBJ2-7; 10 bases match TRBD2. The clonotype was recovered from a man aged 60 to 75 with COVID-19, enrolled during active disease. Sample: peripheral blood. In nucleotides, the CDR3 is TGTGCCAGCAGCCTTGGGGGACTAGCGAACCCCTACGAGCAGTACTTC. This encodes CASSLGGLANPYEQYF.